A selection of T cell receptor beta chains follows, all from one sample in a study of cytomegalovirus exposure and HLA in healthy donors. Profiling relied on immunoSEQ multiplex PCR, and the TCRdb table lists in-frame clones only, not all of them. Of 150,000 to 200,000 clones listed, about 88% are singletons. Sequencing was carried out using PBMCs. These receptors came from a woman younger than 30 in good health and CMV-seronegative. Each CDR3 is given with its conserved first and last residue. Each record gives: clone size, V gene, J gene, D gene, CDR3 protein, CDR3 DNA. D genes are given only for firm matches. Some rows have no size entry. The others give once, few or many, or a class for an expanded clone.

>.|TRBV5-1|TRBJ1-1|TRBD1
CASNFRQGDTEAFF
TGCGCCAGCAACTTTCGACAGGGAGACACTGAAGCTTTCTTT
>.|TRBV4-1|TRBJ2-3|TRBD1
CASSQETGGVVSSTDTQYF
TGCGCCAGCAGCCAAGAGACAGGGGGCGTCGTCTCTAGCACAGATACGCAGTATTTT
>.|TRBV4-2|TRBJ2-7|TRBD1
CASSQWTGAYEQYF
TGTGCCAGCAGCCAATGGACAGGGGCCTACGAGCAGTACTTC
>.|TRBV5-1|TRBJ2-3|.
CASSFGGSTDTQYF
TGCGCCAGCAGCTTCGGGGGAAGTACAGATACGCAGTATTTT
>.|TRBV5-1|TRBJ2-2|TRBD1
CASRGGRNTGELFF
TGCGCCAGCAGAGGGGGCAGAAACACCGGGGAGCTGTTTTTT
>.|TRBV5-1|TRBJ2-5|TRBD2
CASSLGHSRLAGREETQYF
TGCGCCAGCAGCTTGGGACATTCGCGACTAGCGGGGCGTGAGGAGACCCAGTACTTC
>.|TRBV27|TRBJ1-1|.
CASSLVFGSGSEAFF
TGTGCCAGCAGTTTAGTTTTTGGTTCGGGTTCTGAAGCTTTCTTT
>.|TRBV5-1|TRBJ2-7|.
CASSLGTSSYEQYF
TGCGCCAGCAGCCTTGGTACCAGCTCCTACGAGCAGTACTTC
>.|TRBV7-9|TRBJ1-1|.
CASSYADRNTEAFF
TGTGCCAGCAGCTACGCGGACAGGAACACTGAAGCTTTCTTT
>few|TRBV4-1|TRBJ2-7|TRBD1
CASSQPGQGYEQYF
TGCGCCAGCAGCCAACCGGGACAGGGCTACGAGCAGTACTTC
>.|TRBV19|TRBJ2-7|TRBD2
CASSPKGPGTRGYEQYF
TGTGCCAGTAGTCCCAAGGGGCCCGGGACTAGGGGCTACGAGCAGTACTTC
>.|TRBV18|TRBJ1-5|TRBD1
CASSPGTGSDQPQHF
TGTGCCAGCTCACCGGGGACAGGTAGTGATCAGCCCCAGCATTTT
>.|TRBV7-3|TRBJ2-1|TRBD2
CASSPNPAGGYNEQFF
TGTGCCAGCAGCCCTAATCCAGCGGGGGGGTACAATGAGCAGTTCTTC
>.|TRBV4-2|TRBJ1-5|.
CASSQSLLNQPQHF
TGTGCCAGCAGCCAATCCCTCCTCAATCAGCCCCAGCATTTT
>.|TRBV10-2|TRBJ2-3|TRBD2
CASSHGWEGSDTQYF
TGCGCCAGCAGCCACGGGTGGGAGGGATCAGATACGCAGTATTTT
>.|TRBV10-3|TRBJ1-3|.
CASGLWTSKAGGNTIYF
TGTGCCTCAGGCTTATGGACGTCGAAAGCCGGAGGGAACACCATATATTTT
>.|TRBV7-9|TRBJ1-4|TRBD1
CASSFGQGVEKLFF
TGTGCCAGCAGCTTCGGACAGGGGGTGGAAAAACTGTTTTTT
>.|TRBV29-1|TRBJ1-1|.
CSVVNTEAFF
TGCAGCGTTGTAAACACTGAAGCTTTCTTT
>.|TRBV12-5|TRBJ2-3|.
CASGLGGGAVDTQYF
TGTGCTAGTGGTTTGGGTGGGGGGGCCGTCGATACGCAGTATTTT
>.|TRBV6-5|TRBJ2-7|TRBD1
CASRDRVYEQYF
TGTGCCAGTAGGGACAGGGTGTACGAGCAGTACTTC
>.|TRBV9|TRBJ2-1|.
CASNQAGPLNHNEQFF
TGTGCCAGCAACCAAGCAGGGCCTCTAAACCACAATGAGCAGTTCTTC
>.|TRBV6-6|TRBJ1-5|TRBD1
CATTRDRNQPQHF
TGTGCCACTACTCGGGACAGGAATCAGCCCCAGCATTTT
>.|TRBV9|TRBJ2-1|.
CASSRSDSGTYYNEQFF
TGTGCCAGCAGCCGATCGGATAGCGGTACCTACTACAATGAGCAGTTCTTC
>.|TRBV27|TRBJ1-1|.
CASSSSDSSNTEAFF
.
>.|TRBV5-4|TRBJ2-1|TRBD2
CASRTSGSLGYNEQFF
TGTGCCAGCAGGACTAGCGGGAGTTTAGGGTACAATGAGCAGTTCTTC
>.|TRBV5-6|TRBJ1-5|.
CASSLDGYSNQPQHF
TGTGCCAGCAGCTTGGACGGGTATAGCAATCAGCCCCAGCATTTT
>.|TRBV18|TRBJ2-2|TRBD1
CASSPDRGRGDTGELFF
TGTGCCAGCTCACCGGACAGGGGGCGAGGTGACACCGGGGAGCTGTTTTTT
>.|TRBV7-2|TRBJ2-5|TRBD2
CASSLDVGGAGETQYF
TGTGCCAGCAGCTTAGATGTGGGAGGGGCCGGAGAGACCCAGTACTTC
>.|TRBV9|TRBJ2-3|.
CASSVEDSFTDTQYF
TGTGCCAGCAGCGTAGAAGACAGCTTTACAGATACGCAGTATTTT
>.|TRBV11-2|TRBJ2-1|TRBD2
CASSRLAGGHNEQFF
TGTGCCAGCAGCCGGCTCGCGGGGGGCCACAATGAGCAGTTCTTC
>.|TRBV21-1|TRBJ1-5|.
CASSKGQGRHQPQHF
TGTGCCAGCAGCAAGGGACAGGGGCGCCATCAGCCCCAGCATTTT
>.|TRBV4-1|TRBJ1-5|TRBD1
CASSRPSGTGTKQPQHF
TGCGCCAGCAGCCGCCCGTCCGGGACAGGTACCAAGCAGCCCCAGCATTTT
>.|TRBV4-3|TRBJ2-1|TRBD2
CASSQRRERGSYNEQFF
TGCGCCAGCAGCCAAAGAAGGGAGCGGGGCTCCTACAATGAGCAGTTCTTC
>.|TRBV27|TRBJ1-2|TRBD1
CASRVESGQGSYGYTF
TGTGCCAGCAGAGTTGAGTCGGGACAGGGGAGCTATGGCTACACCTTC
>.|TRBV18|TRBJ2-1|TRBD2
CASSRLAEPNEQFF
TGTGCCAGCTCACGCCTAGCGGAACCCAATGAGCAGTTCTTC
>.|TRBV5-4|TRBJ2-2|.
CASSLTGAGGELFF
TGTGCCAGCAGCTTGACAGGAGCGGGCGGGGAGCTGTTTTTT
>once|TRBV4-3|TRBJ1-4|.
CASSQGLTATNEKLFF
TGCGCCAGCAGCCAGGGACTAACCGCAACTAATGAAAAACTGTTTTTT
>.|TRBV15|TRBJ2-1|TRBD2
CATKGSLAGNEQFF
TGTGCCACCAAAGGATCACTAGCGGGCAATGAGCAGTTCTTC
>once|TRBV7-2|TRBJ2-1|.
CASSPRPNSNEQFF
TGTGCCAGCAGCCCCAGGCCTAACTCCAATGAGCAGTTCTTC
>.|TRBV9|TRBJ2-1|.
CASSPTSSYNEQFF
TGTGCCAGCAGTCCCACCAGCTCCTACAATGAGCAGTTCTTC
>once|TRBV28|TRBJ1-5|.
CATKTRGSNQPQHF
TGTGCCACCAAAACAAGGGGGAGCAATCAGCCCCAGCATTTT
>.|TRBV5-1|TRBJ1-1|.
CASSSPGGGNTEAFF
TGCGCCAGCAGCTCACCGGGAGGAGGGAACACTGAAGCTTTCTTT
>once|TRBV7-9|TRBJ2-1|TRBD1
CASSRGQGRGNEQFF
TGTGCCAGCAGCAGGGGACAGGGAAGGGGCAATGAGCAGTTCTTC
>.|TRBV11-2|TRBJ2-1|TRBD1
CASSETGGYNEQFF
TGTGCCAGCAGCGAAACAGGGGGTTACAATGAGCAGTTCTTC
>.|TRBV5-1|TRBJ1-1|TRBD1
CASSRQGMNTEAFF
TGCGCCAGCAGCCGACAGGGCATGAACACTGAAGCTTTCTTT
>.|TRBV7-2|TRBJ2-5|TRBD2
CASSLDGTIQETQYF
TGTGCCAGCAGCTTAGACGGGACTATTCAAGAGACCCAGTACTTC
>.|TRBV15|TRBJ2-7|TRBD2
CATSTLPGGGEQYF
TGTGCCACCAGCACCCTACCGGGAGGGGGCGAGCAGTACTTC
>few|TRBV7-8|TRBJ1-2|TRBD1
CASSFRTGGLYGYTF
TGTGCCAGCAGCTTCAGGACAGGGGGGCTCTATGGCTACACCTTC
>.|TRBV7-9|TRBJ1-4|.
CASSRGTATTNEKLFF
TGTGCCAGCAGCCGCGGGACCGCGACAACTAATGAAAAACTGTTTTTT
>.|TRBV19|TRBJ1-1|.
CASSKSVAPGDTEAFF
TGTGCCAGTAGTAAAAGCGTCGCTCCGGGGGACACTGAAGCTTTCTTT
>.|TRBV7-2|TRBJ2-7|.
CASSLGLEVTEQYF
TGTGCCAGCAGCTTAGGGCTAGAGGTGACCGAGCAGTACTTC
>once|TRBV6-6|TRBJ2-2|.
CASRRTAENTGELFF
TGTGCCAGCAGGAGGACAGCGGAGAACACCGGGGAGCTGTTTTTT